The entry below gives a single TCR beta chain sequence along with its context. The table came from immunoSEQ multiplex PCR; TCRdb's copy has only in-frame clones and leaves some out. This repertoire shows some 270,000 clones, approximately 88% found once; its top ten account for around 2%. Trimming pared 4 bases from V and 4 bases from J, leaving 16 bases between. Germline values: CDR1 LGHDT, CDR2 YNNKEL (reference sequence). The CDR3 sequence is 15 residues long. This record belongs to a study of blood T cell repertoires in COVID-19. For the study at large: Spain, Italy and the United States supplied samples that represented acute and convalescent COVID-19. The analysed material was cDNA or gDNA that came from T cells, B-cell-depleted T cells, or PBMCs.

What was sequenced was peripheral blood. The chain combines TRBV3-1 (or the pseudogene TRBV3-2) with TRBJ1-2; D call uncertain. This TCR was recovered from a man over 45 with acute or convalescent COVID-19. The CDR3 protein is CASSPELEIPYGYTF. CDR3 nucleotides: TGTGCCAGCAGCCCTGAACTGGAGATACCCTATGGCTACACCTTC.